Given below is one T cell receptor beta chain in context. This specimen comes from a study of blood T cell repertoires in COVID-19. Assay used: immunoSEQ multiplex PCR; TCRdb lists only in-frame clones, some missing. Here the sample spans approximately 240,000 clones, over 80% being singletons. Enrollees, about 18 to 89 years old, lived in about two dozen US areas. Researchers sorted participants into cohorts using their self-reported clinical history. Sequencing was carried out using PBMCs or T cells enriched from blood (not recorded which). This TCR was recovered from a woman aged 18-35 years who had recovered from COVID-19.

The CDR3 nucleotides read TGTGCCAGCCTTATACAGGGGAACACTGAAGCTTTCTTT. Amino acid sequence: CASLIQGNTEAFF. The V call is TRBV5-8, the J call TRBJ1-1, with a tentative D call TRBD1 (6 bases). Germline V lookup: CDR1 SGHTS, CDR2 YDEGEE. CDR3 length equals 13 residues. Between the trimmed V and J ends, which lost 7 bases and 1 base, there was a span of 11 bases.